A selection of T cell receptor beta chains follows, all from one sample in a study of T cells in Graves' hyperthyroidism and ophthalmopathy. TCRdb reprocessed the multiplex PCR reads via MiXCR and lists one record per CDR3 protein. In the table there are fewer than 700,000 distinct CDR3 sequences, approximately 17% of which are singletons. The sequenced sample was blood. All receptors derive from a woman between 18 and 29 years old with Graves' ophthalmopathy. Each CDR3 is given with its conserved first and last residue. A D gene is named only where the DNA matches it firmly. Where a row states a size, it is once, few, many or the class of an expanded clone; other rows omit it.

D gene,J gene,V gene,clone size,CDR3 DNA,CDR3 protein
TRBD2,TRBJ2-3,TRBV3-1,NA,TGTGCCAGCAGCCTAGGGACTAGCGGGGGGGCCCCCCGGTATTTT,CASSLGTSGGAPRYF
NA,TRBJ1-2,TRBV9,many,TGTGCCAGCAGCCCCGACGGTATGTTACTCTATGGCTACACCTTC,CASSPDGMLLYGYTF
TRBD1,TRBJ2-7,TRBV5-5,many,TGTGCCAGCAGACCGGGACAGGGAGCGGCCTACGAGCAGTACTTC,CASRPGQGAAYEQYF
NA,TRBJ2-1,TRBV19,NA,TGTGCCAGTAGTTTGTTGAGGGATGCGGACAATGAGCAGTTCTTC,CASSLLRDADNEQFF
TRBD2,TRBJ2-1,TRBV10-3,many,TGTGCCATCAGTCTAGCGGGGGGACTGAACAATGAGCAGTTCTTC,CAISLAGGLNNEQFF
NA,TRBJ2-1,TRBV29-1,NA,TGCAGCGCCGCCTGGGCCGGGGACAATGAGCAGTTCTTC,CSAAWAGDNEQFF
TRBD1,TRBJ1-4,TRBV5-6,NA,TGTGCCAGCAGCTCTCCCTCCGGGACAGGCGAAAAACTGTTTTTT,CASSSPSGTGEKLFF
NA,TRBJ1-1,TRBV4-1,NA,TGCGCCAGCAGCCCCATTGACGGGAACACTGAAGCTTTCTTT,CASSPIDGNTEAFF
NA,TRBJ1-1,TRBV7-9,few,TGTGCCAGCAGCTTAGCGTGGTGGGAGAACACTGAAGCTTTCTTT,CASSLAWWENTEAFF
TRBD1,TRBJ2-7,TRBV2,many,TGTGCCACCAAGCCGGGACAGGTGAACAATCAGCAGTACTTC,CATKPGQVNNQQYF
NA,TRBJ2-1,TRBV11-2,many,TGTGCCAGCAGCTCCCGGGACGGGATTTACAATGAGCAGTTCTTC,CASSSRDGIYNEQFF
TRBD1,TRBJ1-2,TRBV2,many,TGTGCCAGCAGTGAACCGGCAGGGGGAGTTAACTATGGCTACACCTTC,CASSEPAGGVNYGYTF
TRBD1,TRBJ2-2,TRBV12-3/TRBV12-4,NA,TGTGCCAGCAGGGGACAGGGGTGGACCGGGGAGCTGTTTTTT,CASRGQGWTGELFF
TRBD2,TRBJ2-3,TRBV2,many,TGTGCCAGCAGTGACCCTAGCGGGGGGCTGGGCACAGATACGCAGTATTTT,CASSDPSGGLGTDTQYF
TRBD1,TRBJ1-3,TRBV11-2,once,TGTACCAGCAGCCCCTGGACAGGGCGGGCTGGAAACACCATATATTTT,CTSSPWTGRAGNTIYF
NA,TRBJ2-5,TRBV24-1,NA,TGTGCCACCAGTGATTTTGGCAGGGGGGAAGAGACCCAGTACTTC,CATSDFGRGEETQYF
TRBD1,TRBJ1-1,TRBV28,many,TGTGCCAGCAGTGCGGACAGGGGGTGGTTTACTGAAGCTTTCTTT,CASSADRGWFTEAFF
NA,TRBJ2-3,TRBV4-3,NA,TGCGCCAGCAGCCAAGATTGGGTAGTTTCCGATACGCAGTATTTT,CASSQDWVVSDTQYF
NA,TRBJ1-1,TRBV27,many,TGTGCCAGCAGTAACGGTTTTCCGAACACTGAAGCTTTCTTT,CASSNGFPNTEAFF
NA,TRBJ2-1,TRBV25-1,NA,TGTGCCAGCAGTGAGAATTCCAATGAGCAGTTCTTC,CASSENSNEQFF
TRBD2,TRBJ2-7,TRBV20-1,NA,TGCAGTGCTAGAGATAACAGCGGGAGGAGGGGGGAGCAGTACTTC,CSARDNSGRRGEQYF
TRBD2,TRBJ2-3,TRBV10-3,many,TGTGCCATCAGTCTTCTAGCGGTCGGGGCAACAGATACGCAGTATTTT,CAISLLAVGATDTQYF
NA,TRBJ1-2,TRBV19,NA,TGTGCCAGTTCTTACCTACAGGGTGGCTACACCTTC,CASSYLQGGYTF
NA,TRBJ1-2,TRBV5-1,many,TGCGCCAGCACTCCCGGGATGGGCTATGGCTACACCTTC,CASTPGMGYGYTF
TRBD2,TRBJ2-1,TRBV2,many,TGTGCCAGCAGGGCAAGCGGGAAAAGCTCCTACAATGAGCAGTTCTTC,CASRASGKSSYNEQFF
NA,TRBJ1-2,TRBV7-2,many,TGTGCCAGCAGCTTCGACCAGAATTATGGCTACACCTTC,CASSFDQNYGYTF
TRBD2,TRBJ2-3,TRBV7-2,NA,TGTGCCAGCAGCCCCTCTGGACTAGCGGGACCCGCAGATACGCAGTATTTT,CASSPSGLAGPADTQYF
NA,TRBJ2-7,TRBV28,NA,TGTGCCAGCAGTCCCCCGGGCAGATCCTTATACGAGCAGTACTTC,CASSPPGRSLYEQYF
NA,TRBJ2-1,TRBV2,many,TGTGCCAGCAGTGAAGCGTGGGGGAACAATGAGCAGTTCTTC,CASSEAWGNNEQFF
TRBD1,TRBJ2-1,TRBV29-1,few,TGCAGCGGCACGGGGACAGTCTCCTACAATGAGCAGTTCTTC,CSGTGTVSYNEQFF
NA,TRBJ1-2,TRBV11-2,few,TGTGCCAGCAGCCCTCTCAAGGGGGTGGGGTATGGCTACACCTTC,CASSPLKGVGYGYTF
TRBD1,TRBJ1-1,TRBV10-1,many,TGCGCCAGCAGCCTGGACAGGGGGCTTGGTGTGAACACTGAAGCTTTCTTT,CASSLDRGLGVNTEAFF
TRBD1,TRBJ2-2,TRBV12-3/TRBV12-4,many,TGTGCCAGCAGCCGGGACAGGGCGGCCGGGGAGCTGTTTTTT,CASSRDRAAGELFF
TRBD1,TRBJ2-3,TRBV12-3/TRBV12-4,NA,TGTGCCAGCATCGACAGGGGGATCACAGATACGCAGTATTTT,CASIDRGITDTQYF
NA,TRBJ2-6,TRBV5-1,many,TGCGCCAGCAATCCGTTTCCCTCTGGGGCCAACGTCCTGACTTTC,CASNPFPSGANVLTF
NA,TRBJ1-3,TRBV6-2/TRBV6-3,NA,TGTACCAGCAGTCCAAGGGCCAGCTATTCCTCTGGAAACACCATATATTTT,CTSSPRASYSSGNTIYF
NA,TRBJ1-6,TRBV2,few,TGTGCCAGCAGTGAATCTCGGCATTATAATTCACCCCTCCACTTT,CASSESRHYNSPLHF
TRBD1,TRBJ2-5,TRBV3-1,many,TGTGCCAGCAGCCTGGACAGGGCTTCCCAAGAGACCCAGTACTTC,CASSLDRASQETQYF
TRBD2,TRBJ2-3,TRBV28,many,TGTGCCAGCAGTTTGAGTCTAGCGGGGGCCTCGGTTACGCAGTATTTT,CASSLSLAGASVTQYF
TRBD2,TRBJ2-5,TRBV6-1,few,TGTGCCAGCAGCCCACCCGGGGGGGGCCGGGTTGTTGAGACCCAGTACTTC,CASSPPGGGRVVETQYF
NA,TRBJ2-1,TRBV5-1,NA,TGCGCCAGCAGCTTGCCCGGGATGATAGAGGACAATGAGCAGTTCTTC,CASSLPGMIEDNEQFF
NA,TRBJ1-6,TRBV9,few,TGTGCCAGCAGCGGGGGCTCCTATAATTCACCCCTCCACTTT,CASSGGSYNSPLHF
NA,TRBJ2-5,TRBV11-1,few,TGTGCCAGCAGCCAAGCGGTGGGGGTGGGGGAGACCCAGTACTTC,CASSQAVGVGETQYF
NA,TRBJ1-5,TRBV27,NA,TGTGCCAGCAGTGGAGAGACTCTTAATTCGCCCCAGCATTTT,CASSGETLNSPQHF
TRBD1,TRBJ2-6,TRBV7-9,few,TGTGCCAGCAGCTTACGAGGAGGACAGGGGGCCACTGGGGCCAACGTCCTGACTTTC,CASSLRGGQGATGANVLTF
NA,TRBJ1-3,TRBV5-1,many,TGCGCCAGCAGCTTGGAAGGGTCTGGAAACACCATATATTTT,CASSLEGSGNTIYF
TRBD1,TRBJ2-5,TRBV29-1,many,TGCAGCGTTGATAGCGGTGGGACAGGGGGTTTAGAGACCCAGTACTTC,CSVDSGGTGGLETQYF
NA,TRBJ2-7,TRBV20-1,many,TGCAGTGCTAGAGCCGGGGAGGCGTTGGAGCAGTACTTC,CSARAGEALEQYF
NA,TRBJ2-7,TRBV7-2,many,TGTGCCAGCAGCCCCCCCCTTGACATCTCCTACGAGCAGTACTTC,CASSPPLDISYEQYF
NA,TRBJ2-3,TRBV4-1,NA,TGTGCCAGCAGCTTTAGGGAGGACCCAGAGTTTAATACGCAGTATTTT,CASSFREDPEFNTQYF
TRBD2,TRBJ2-1,TRBV20-1,NA,TGCAGTGCTAGTGGTGATTCGGGACTAGCGGGGGGGTACAATGAGCAGTTCTTC,CSASGDSGLAGGYNEQFF
NA,TRBJ1-1,TRBV27,few,TGTGCCAGCTCAATCTCGGGGCAGAACGCTGAAGCTTTCTTT,CASSISGQNAEAFF
TRBD1,TRBJ1-5,TRBV7-2,many,TGTGCCAGCAGCTTACCAACAGGGGATCAGCCCCAGCATTTT,CASSLPTGDQPQHF
NA,TRBJ1-2,TRBV20-1,many,TGCAGTGTTCGGGGCGACTATGGCTACACCTTC,CSVRGDYGYTF
TRBD2,TRBJ2-5,TRBV5-8,NA,TGTGCCAGCCCCCTCGGGGGTGGACTAGCGGGAGAACAAGAGACCCAGTACTTC,CASPLGGGLAGEQETQYF
TRBD1,TRBJ1-1,TRBV18,many,TGTGCCAGCTCCAGGGGGGGCAGCCTCCGCACTGAAGCTTTCTTT,CASSRGGSLRTEAFF
TRBD2,TRBJ2-1,TRBV27,NA,TGTGCCAGCAACAACGTAGCGGGAGCAGAGCAGTTCTTC,CASNNVAGAEQFF
TRBD1,TRBJ1-1,TRBV7-8,many,TGTGCCAGCAGTTCTGACAGGGGAACTGAAGCTTTCTTT,CASSSDRGTEAFF